What follows describes a single T cell receptor beta chain. It has no known antigen specificity. Per-nucleotide qualities are absent, and no much larger clonotype sits a single base away. This specimen belongs to a study of Tregs in tolerant kidney transplant recipients (dated by TCRdb to about 2019). In terms of the full investigation: Transplants used related donors with nonmyeloablative bone marrow transplantation; mixed chimerism was transient in the human trials. The study applied TCRbeta sequencing to find donor-specific regulatory T cells before combined kidney and bone marrow transplantation and then followed those same cells after transplant.

In the germline V gene, CDR1 corresponds to MNHNS and CDR2 to SASEGT. V sheds 5 bases and J sheds 11 bases, leaving 19 bases between their ends. The CDR3 has 14 amino acids, counting the end cysteine and phenylalanine. Only CDR3 DNA remains: 42 bases, in frame from the first base. Per the publication, the time point label means: blood sample drawn before combined kidney and bone marrow transplant. Thawed PBMCs were FACS-sorted into unstimulated Tregs (CD4+CD25+CD127-), CD4+ non-Tregs (CD4+CD25-), CD4 cells and CD8 cells. The patients were a handful of recipients of combined kidney and bone marrow transplants from the ITN036ST trial, and samples were available only from these trial subjects. Healthy control blood was processed to PBMCs with a Ficoll density gradient and then cryopreserved, whereas patient PBMCs were collected both before and after transplant. The full study reports these points: Because the PCR primers were changed over time for some patients, nucleotide-level comparison could not be performed across the samples from those patients. Expanding Tregs with activated donor B cells appeared to identify the most biologically relevant and donor-specific TCRbeta repertoire. Because the study included only a small number of patients, the results must be confirmed in larger populations and under other immunosuppression protocols. Donor-specific Treg expansion exceeded global Treg expansion in tolerant patients, suggesting antigen-driven rather than nonspecific expansion. Although technical replication error seemed to be minimal, the question of biological reproducibility was not addressed directly.

For TCRbeta CDR3 sequencing, genomic DNA from the sorted cells was extracted using the QIAGEN DNeasy Blood and Tissue Kit. High-throughput TCRbeta CDR3 sequencing was carried out commercially through immunoSEQ, with PCR amplification with bias correction and internal controls included. Regarding the original processing steps: Unique productive TCRbeta sequences were defined by CDR3 nucleotide sequence where primers matched, and otherwise by CDR3 amino acid sequence together with Vbeta and Jbeta genes. To correct for sorting error, sequences found in more than one sorted population at a frequency ratio of 2:1 or less were discarded, and the remaining shared sequences were assigned to the population with the higher frequency. Sequences were defined as donor-reactive when expanded at least 5-fold in CFSE-low cells versus unstimulated cells and present at a frequency of at least 0.01% in CFSE-low cells. Jensen-Shannon divergence, calculated on the top 100 TCRbeta sequences ranked by frequency, was used to quantify repertoire divergence. For samples with multiple sequencing runs, sorting error was corrected separately for each run before the runs were pooled. TCRdb took this table from immuneACCESS and kept in-frame rearrangements with V and J called. Such tables lack part of the clones; where checked against another copy, unresolved V genes explain under half of the gap, and the rest is unexplained. The V and J calls and clone size come from that table; D and trimming were worked out from the DNA. For this sample there are about 87,000 clones; roughly 93% appear just once. 0.46% of the sample comes from the top ten.

The clonotype originates from a human donor who received a combined kidney and bone marrow transplant. This specimen was CD4+ T cells from blood, taken before the transplant. The V and J segments used are TRBV6-1 and TRBJ1-5, and possibly TRBD1, on 6 matching bases. The DNA reads TGTGCCAGCAGTCGGATGCACTTTGGACAGTCCCAGCATTTT. Its protein is CASSRMHFGQSQHF.